This T cell receptor beta chain is from a study of T cell responses to AZD1222 COVID-19 vaccine. Study-level information: Combined were second doses at about 4 or about 12 weeks. Regarding the study as a whole: Across the whole spike, CD4 TCRs peaked at regions 160-218 and 743-854. Clonal diversity was possibly underestimated, and the donors were mostly white British, with more females. When two AZD1222 doses had been given, Spike-specific TCR breadth and depth rose.

Profiling relied on immunoSEQ multiplex PCR, and the TCRdb table lists in-frame clones only, not all of them. The sample consists of some 150,000 clones, 90% to 95% of them appearing once. Trimming cost V 3 bases and J 4 bases; bases outside gene matches: 10. From germline, CDR1 is SGDLS and CDR2 YYNGEE. The CDR3 is 16 residues long. This clone was counted a few times. The target antigen is unknown. Source: peripheral blood, taken on day 0 of AZD1222 vaccination. The chain joins TRBV9 to TRBJ2-1, with 7 bases aligning to TRBD2. The receptor comes from an adult in good health. The CDR3 DNA sequence: TGTGCCAGCAGCGCGCTAGCGGAAGGGCTTTACAATGAGCAGTTCTTC. The encoded protein is CASSALAEGLYNEQFF.